This TCR beta chain was obtained from a study of blood T cell repertoires in COVID-19. Study overall: Sample material is recorded as cDNA or gDNA derived from T cells, B-cell-depleted T cells, or PBMCs.

The V end lost 5 bases, the J end lost 4 bases, and 17 bases lay between the germline ends. CDR3 size: 16 residues. Germline loops: CDR1 SEHNR, CDR2 FQNEAQ (reference sequence). It was during active infection that Seattle patients were enrolled and then longitudinally followed. Authors' processing steps: Reference gene primer amplification gave estimated nucleated cell counts. TCRdb keeps only in-frame clones here, not all; method: immunoSEQ multiplex PCR. V, J and clone size reflect that table, while D and trimming were determined from the DNA. The sample lists roughly 250,000 clones, 85% to 95% occurring once.

V usage is TRBV7-9 and J usage is TRBJ2-2; tentatively, D is TRBD2 (7 bases). The receptor was isolated from a man aged 25 to 40 with COVID-19, enrolled during active disease. Source material: peripheral blood. The CDR3: CASSPSRGASTGELFF. The CDR3 region has the DNA TGTGCCAGCAGCCCCAGTCGGGGGGCGAGCACCGGGGAGCTGTTTTTT.